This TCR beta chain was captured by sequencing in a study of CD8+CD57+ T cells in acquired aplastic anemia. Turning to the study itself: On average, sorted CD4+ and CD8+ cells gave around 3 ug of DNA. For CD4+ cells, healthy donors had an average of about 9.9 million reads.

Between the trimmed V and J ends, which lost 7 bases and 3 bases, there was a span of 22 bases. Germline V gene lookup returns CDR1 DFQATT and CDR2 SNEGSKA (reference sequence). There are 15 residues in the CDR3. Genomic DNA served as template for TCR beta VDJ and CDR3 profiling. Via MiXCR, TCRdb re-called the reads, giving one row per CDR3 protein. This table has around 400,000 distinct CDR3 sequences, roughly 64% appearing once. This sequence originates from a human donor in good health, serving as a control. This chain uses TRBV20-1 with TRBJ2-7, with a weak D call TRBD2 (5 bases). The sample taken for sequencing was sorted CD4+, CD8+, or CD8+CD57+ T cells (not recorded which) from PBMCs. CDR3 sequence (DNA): TGCAGTGGAAGCTCCGTCAGGACCGGGAACTACGAGCAGTACTTC. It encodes CSGSSVRTGNYEQYF.